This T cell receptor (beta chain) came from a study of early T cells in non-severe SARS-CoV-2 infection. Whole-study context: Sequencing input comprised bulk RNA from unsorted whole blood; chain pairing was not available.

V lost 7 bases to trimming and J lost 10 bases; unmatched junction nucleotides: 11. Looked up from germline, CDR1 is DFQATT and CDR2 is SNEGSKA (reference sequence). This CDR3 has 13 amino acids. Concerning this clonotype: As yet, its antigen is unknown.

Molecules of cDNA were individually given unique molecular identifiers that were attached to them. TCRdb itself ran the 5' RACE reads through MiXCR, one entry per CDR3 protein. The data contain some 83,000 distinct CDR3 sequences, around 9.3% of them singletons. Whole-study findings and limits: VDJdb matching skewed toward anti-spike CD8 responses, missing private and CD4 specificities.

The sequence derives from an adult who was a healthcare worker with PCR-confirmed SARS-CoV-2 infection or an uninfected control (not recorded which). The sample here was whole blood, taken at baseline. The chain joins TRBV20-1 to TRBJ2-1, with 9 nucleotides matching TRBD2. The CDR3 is CSETSGGGPEQFF. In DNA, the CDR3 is TGCAGTGAGACTAGCGGAGGTGGCCCCGAGCAGTTCTTC.